The source of this T cell receptor beta chain is a study of blood T cell repertoires in COVID-19. The wider study: Samples representing acute and convalescent COVID-19 were sourced from the United States, Italy and Spain. The cDNA or gDNA used as material had been derived from T cells, B-cell-depleted T cells, or PBMCs.

Measured with immunoSEQ multiplex PCR; TCRdb has only the in-frame clones, and not every one. Of over 150,000 clones in the sample, 85% to 90% were seen once. The CDR3 length is 14 residues. Unmatched junction bases numbered 8, after V lost 3 bases and J lost 9 bases. Germline V gene sequence: CDR1 SGHTA, CDR2 FQGNSA. V and J are TRBV7-2 and TRBJ1-2; 9 nucleotides align to TRBD1. Sequencing input: peripheral blood. The source is a man aged 65 to 79 with active or convalescent COVID-19. In DNA, the CDR3 is TGTGCCAGCAGCTTTGCACAGGGGGCTAGGAGCTACACCTTC. The encoded protein is CASSFAQGARSYTF.